The subject of this entry is one T cell receptor (beta chain). What it binds is not known. The record originates from a study of CD4+ T cells in melanoma. Broader study findings: Reportedly, melanoma neoantigen-specific CD4+ T cells showed varied differentiation states.

This CDR3 spans 12 amino acids. The V and J ends lost 4 bases and 5 bases respectively, with 10 bases between them. Produced via immunoSEQ multiplex PCR; TCRdb's table is partial and in-frame only. The profile shows more than 90,000 clones, approximately 90% of them singletons. The sequence derives from a human donor with melanoma. The chain has TRBV5-3 and TRBJ2-7, with D perhaps TRBD2 (5 bases). TRBV5-3 is flagged as an ORF with uncertain function. Sequencing was carried out using peripheral blood. The CDR3 is CARSRNSDEQYF. CDR3 DNA sequence: TGTGCCAGAAGCCGTAATAGCGACGAGCAGTACTTC.